Shown below are 2 T cell receptor beta chains from a single sample sequenced in a study of blood T cell repertoires in COVID-19. Libraries were prepared by immunoSEQ multiplex PCR; TCRdb keeps only in-frame clonotypes and omits some of them. The sample shows about 250,000 clones, about 89% of them seen only once. The specimen was peripheral blood. These receptors were taken from a woman in her sixties or seventies who had recovered from COVID-19.

The V and J genes are TRBV4-3 and TRBJ2-7, with 9 bases lining up with TRBD2. Germline trimming cut 0 bases from V and 7 bases from J; bases unmatched to any gene: 13. Germline CDR1 reads LGHNA; CDR2 reads YSLEER. The CDR3 runs 17 residues. This CDR3 is CASSQEGLAGTPGEQYF. DNA of the CDR3: TGCGCCAGCAGCCAAGAGGGGCTAGCGGGGACCCCCGGGGAGCAGTACTTC.

Details on this clone: Within the sample, other DNA sequences also encode this same CDR3. V and J are TRBV9 and TRBJ2-7, with D perhaps TRBD1 (5 bases). The length of the CDR3 is 14 residues. The V gene's germline CDR1 is SGDLS and CDR2 YYNGEE. The V and J ends lost 0 bases and 3 bases respectively, with 10 bases between them. The chain's CDR3 is CASSVGQGNYEQYF. DNA for the CDR3: TGTGCCAGCAGCGTAGGTCAGGGTAACTACGAGCAGTACTTC.